Listed below are T cell receptor beta chains from one sample, sequenced in a study of blood T cells in healthy people across ages. TCRdb recomputed calls from the 5' RACE reads with MiXCR, one row per CDR3 protein. The sample consists of about 580,000 distinct CDR3 sequences, around half of them appearing once. Sequencing was performed on blood. All receptors derive from a man older than 75 in good health. CDR3s include the opening cysteine and the closing phenylalanine or tryptophan. D genes are given only for firm matches. Clone size appears in some rows only: once, few, many, or a class for an expanded clone.

>TRBV6-1|TRBD1|NA|TRBJ2-2
TGTGCCAGCAGTGAAAGGGGGCCTGGCGGGGAGCTGTTTTTT
CASSERGPGGELFF
>TRBV29-1|NA|NA|TRBJ1-5
TGCAGCGTTGCTCTGACAGTTAGCAATCAGCCCCAGCATTTT
CSVALTVSNQPQHF
>TRBV4-3|NA|NA|TRBJ2-2
TGCGCCAGCAGCCATTTAGCCTCGGGCACCGGGGAGCTGTTTTTT
CASSHLASGTGELFF
>TRBV11-2|NA|NA|TRBJ2-7
TGTGCCAGCAGCCGACTGGGGTACTACAATGAGCAGTACTTC
CASSRLGYYNEQYF
>TRBV7-9|TRBD1|NA|TRBJ2-5
TGTGCCAGCAGCATGGACAGGGAGAGGGGGACCCAGTACTTC
CASSMDRERGTQYF
>TRBV20-1|NA|NA|TRBJ1-2
TGCAGTGCTAGAGATGAAGATGGGAGAGGCTACACCTTC
CSARDEDGRGYTF
>TRBV5-1|TRBD2|few|TRBJ2-3
TGCGCCAGCAGCTTTAGCGGGTCCCCAGATACGCAGTATTTT
CASSFSGSPDTQYF
>TRBV5-5|NA|NA|TRBJ2-7
TGTGCCAGCAGCTTGGCCCCCCTCGGCTCCTACGAGCAGTACTTC
CASSLAPLGSYEQYF
>TRBV15|NA|NA|TRBJ2-1
TGTGCCACCAGCAGAGATCAGGGGCGCGAGCAGTTCTTC
CATSRDQGREQFF
>TRBV5-6|TRBD1|NA|TRBJ2-6
TGTGCCAGCTTCTGGACAGGGGCCAGCTCTGGGGCCAACGTCCTGACTTTC
CASFWTGASSGANVLTF
>TRBV7-2|TRBD1|NA|TRBJ1-2
TGTGCCAGCAGCTTACAATCCGGACAGGGGATAAACTATGGCTACACCTTC
CASSLQSGQGINYGYTF
>TRBV5-1|TRBD1|few|TRBJ2-7
TGCGCCAGCAGCTTGGAGTGGACAGGCTACGAGCAGTACTTC
CASSLEWTGYEQYF
>TRBV20-1|TRBD1|NA|TRBJ2-7
TGCAGTGCGTGGCGAGGGGGACAGGGGTGGAAGCAGTACTTC
CSAWRGGQGWKQYF
>TRBV29-1|TRBD1|NA|TRBJ2-2
TGCAGCGTTTGGCGACAGGGGACCGGGGAGCTGTTTTTT
CSVWRQGTGELFF
>TRBV2|TRBD1|few|TRBJ2-3
TGTGCCAGCAGCCGAGGACAGGGCAGCACAGATACGCAGTATTTT
CASSRGQGSTDTQYF
>TRBV7-2|NA|NA|TRBJ2-1
TGTGCCAGCAGCTTAGTCCTAGCCGCCTACAATGAGCAGTTCTTC
CASSLVLAAYNEQFF
>TRBV19|NA|NA|TRBJ2-5
TGTGCCAGTAGTGGCAGGCCACAAGAGACCCAGTACTTC
CASSGRPQETQYF
>TRBV30|TRBD1|NA|TRBJ2-2
TGTGCCTGGGCCGGGACAGGCAACACCGGGGAGCTGTTTTTT
CAWAGTGNTGELFF
>TRBV6-6|NA|many|TRBJ2-7
TGTGCCAGCAGTTACTCGAGGACGGGGGCCTACGAGCAGTACTTC
CASSYSRTGAYEQYF
>TRBV20-1|TRBD1|NA|TRBJ2-1
TGCAGTGCCCTGGCCGGGACAGGGGGCCGCAATGAGCAGTTCTTC
CSALAGTGGRNEQFF
>TRBV20-1|TRBD1|once|TRBJ2-1
TGCAGTGCTAGAGAGACAGGGGGGAACTACAATGAGCAGTTCTTC
CSARETGGNYNEQFF
>TRBV2|NA|NA|TRBJ2-1
TGTGCCAGCAGCCTCTTTCTGGCGGGTAGCTCTGATGAGCAGTTCTTC
CASSLFLAGSSDEQFF
>TRBV9|TRBD1|NA|TRBJ1-1
TGTGCCAGCAGCGCCCAGGGGGTTCTGAACACTGAAGCTTTCTTT
CASSAQGVLNTEAFF
>TRBV5-1|NA|NA|TRBJ1-2
TGCGCCAGCACCCTTACCCCAGCTAACTATGGCTACACCTTC
CASTLTPANYGYTF
>TRBV15|TRBD2|NA|TRBJ2-1
TGTGCCACCAGCAGAGGGAGACTAGCGGGAGGCCGCTCCTACAATGAGCAGTTCTTC
CATSRGRLAGGRSYNEQFF
>TRBV29-1|TRBD2|many|TRBJ2-7
TGCAGCGTGGCGACTAGCGGGAACTCCTACGAGCAGTACTTC
CSVATSGNSYEQYF
>TRBV29-1|NA|many|TRBJ2-1
TGCAGCGTTGTCGGCGGCAGCTCCTACAATGAGCAGTTCTTC
CSVVGGSSYNEQFF
>TRBV4-2|NA|NA|TRBJ1-2
TGTGCCAGCAGCCAAGAGGCGGGTGGCGGCTACACCTTC
CASSQEAGGGYTF
>TRBV11-2|TRBD2|NA|TRBJ2-5
TGTGCCAGCAGCTTATCAGGGACTATCCAAGAGACCCAGTACTTC
CASSLSGTIQETQYF
>TRBV6-5|TRBD1|many|TRBJ2-5
TGTGCCAGCAGTTACCTGGACAGGGGGCAAGAGACCCAGTACTTC
CASSYLDRGQETQYF
>TRBV7-2|NA|once|TRBJ2-5
TGTGCCAGCAGCCTCGGGGTACTAGCCAAAATCTACCAAGAGACCCAGTACTTC
CASSLGVLAKIYQETQYF
>TRBV11-1|NA|once|TRBJ2-3
TGTGCCATCAGACAATCACAGGGTTCCTCCCCAGATACGCAGTATTTT
CAIRQSQGSSPDTQYF
>TRBV3-1|NA|NA|TRBJ2-5
TGTGCCAGCAGCCAAGGAAGGGCATCTGGGGAGCAGTACTTC
CASSQGRASGEQYF
>TRBV5-1|TRBD2|NA|TRBJ2-1
TGCGCCAGCAGCTTGGGACTAGCGGGAGGAGGGTCCGGGGGGCAGTTCTTC
CASSLGLAGGGSGGQFF
>TRBV7-9|NA|few|TRBJ1-1
TGTGCCAGCAGCTTAGGATCGGGAGGGGGCACTGAAGCTTTCTTT
CASSLGSGGGTEAFF
>TRBV7-2|NA|NA|TRBJ1-2
TGTGCCAGCAGCTTAAGAAGTGCACGGACAACGAACTATGGCTACACCTTC
CASSLRSARTTNYGYTF
>TRBV12-3/TRBV12-4|TRBD1|NA|TRBJ2-5
TGTGCCAGCAGCCCTACTAGATTAGGGACAGGAGAGACCCAGTACTTC
CASSPTRLGTGETQYF
>TRBV12-3/TRBV12-4|TRBD1|NA|TRBJ1-1
TGTGCCAGCAGTTTCCGGACAGGGAGGAACACTGAAGCTTTCTTT
CASSFRTGRNTEAFF
>TRBV7-2|NA|many|TRBJ2-5
TGTGCCAGCAGCTTATTTCAGGGGTCGGGGCTTCAAGAGACCCAGTACTTC
CASSLFQGSGLQETQYF
>TRBV20-1|NA|few|TRBJ2-1
TGCAGTGCAGGGACCTCGCACAATGAGCAGTTCTTC
CSAGTSHNEQFF
>TRBV12-3/TRBV12-4|NA|NA|TRBJ1-1
TGTGCCAGCAGGCCTATCCAGGGGAACACTGAAGCTTTCTTT
CASRPIQGNTEAFF
>TRBV6-2/TRBV6-3|NA|NA|TRBJ2-1
TGTGCCAGCAGTTCTAGCGCGTGGGGCCCCTACAATGAGCAGTTCTTC
CASSSSAWGPYNEQFF
>TRBV5-6|NA|NA|TRBJ2-7
TGTGCCAGCAGCCTGAGGAGCGGCTACGAGCAGTACTTC
CASSLRSGYEQYF
>TRBV2|NA|NA|TRBJ2-5
TGTGCCAGCAAAGGGATGGGGACGGCCCTGGGGACCCAGTACTTC
CASKGMGTALGTQYF
>TRBV6-6|NA|NA|TRBJ2-5
TGTGCCAGCAGACACCTCAAACTTAATGAGCAGTACTTT
CASRHLKLNEQYF
>TRBV6-6|TRBD2|many|TRBJ2-3
TGTGCCAGCAGTTATCCGACTAGCGGGAGGACAGATACGCAGTATTTT
CASSYPTSGRTDTQYF
>TRBV9|TRBD2|NA|TRBJ2-4
TGTGCCAGCAGCGTAGAGAGCGGGAGAGACATTCAGTACTTC
CASSVESGRDIQYF
>TRBV5-1|NA|few|TRBJ1-2
TGCGCCAGCAGCTTGGGACAGTCGGCTAACTATGGCTACACCTTC
CASSLGQSANYGYTF
>TRBV7-6|NA|NA|TRBJ2-7
TGTGCCAGCAGCACAAGGGCCCAGGGGACGTCCTCCTACGAGCAGTACTTC
CASSTRAQGTSSYEQYF
>TRBV7-9|NA|few|TRBJ2-5
TGTGCCAGCAGGTACAGGGATCAAGAGACCCAGTACTTC
CASRYRDQETQYF
>TRBV29-1|TRBD1|few|TRBJ1-1
TGCAGCGCGTCTTCAGGGGGGAACACTGAAGCTTTCTTT
CSASSGGNTEAFF
>TRBV6-6|TRBD1|many|TRBJ2-6
TGTGCCAGCAGATCCCATCAGGGGGCTGGGGCCAACGTCCTGACTTTC
CASRSHQGAGANVLTF
>TRBV12-3/TRBV12-4|NA|NA|TRBJ1-2
TGTGCCAGCAGTTTCTCGGTCTATGGCTACACCTTC
CASSFSVYGYTF
>TRBV5-1|NA|NA|TRBJ2-2
TGCGCCAGCAGCTCCCACCATTCTACCGGGGAGCTGTTTTTT
CASSSHHSTGELFF
>TRBV4-2|TRBD2|NA|TRBJ2-3
TGTGCCAGCAGCCAACGGGAGGGGCCAGATACGCAGTATTTT
CASSQREGPDTQYF